Described below is a single T cell receptor beta chain sequence and its context. Its antigen is as yet unknown. Germline lookup yields CDR1 LGHNA and CDR2 YSLEER. The CDR3 sequence is 13 residues long. V was trimmed by 2 bases and J by 5 bases, leaving 9 bases between them. The PCR employed 60 Vbeta primers together with 13 Jbeta primers. Sequencing used immunoSEQ multiplex PCR; TCRdb keeps in-frame clones, though not all of them. Of more than 90,000 clones in the sample, less than 80% were seen once. These data originate in a study of cytomegalovirus exposure and HLA in healthy donors. About the study: Out of 398 genotyped donors, about 80% belonged to the Caucasian-associated ancestry cluster.

The study's findings and limits: Many donors carried some public TCRs, although rarity characterized most TCR sequences. In vitro testing confirmed a few CMV-associated chains as specific for CMV antigens. Immune exposure information comprised only CMV serostatus.

The chain has TRBV4-3 and TRBJ1-1; D ambiguous. Material for sequencing was PBMCs. The sequence was collected from a woman between 50 and 59 years old in good health and CMV-seropositive. The CDR3 is CASSQRSLTEAFF. CDR3 bases: TGCGCCAGCAGCCAAAGGAGCCTAACTGAAGCTTTCTTT.